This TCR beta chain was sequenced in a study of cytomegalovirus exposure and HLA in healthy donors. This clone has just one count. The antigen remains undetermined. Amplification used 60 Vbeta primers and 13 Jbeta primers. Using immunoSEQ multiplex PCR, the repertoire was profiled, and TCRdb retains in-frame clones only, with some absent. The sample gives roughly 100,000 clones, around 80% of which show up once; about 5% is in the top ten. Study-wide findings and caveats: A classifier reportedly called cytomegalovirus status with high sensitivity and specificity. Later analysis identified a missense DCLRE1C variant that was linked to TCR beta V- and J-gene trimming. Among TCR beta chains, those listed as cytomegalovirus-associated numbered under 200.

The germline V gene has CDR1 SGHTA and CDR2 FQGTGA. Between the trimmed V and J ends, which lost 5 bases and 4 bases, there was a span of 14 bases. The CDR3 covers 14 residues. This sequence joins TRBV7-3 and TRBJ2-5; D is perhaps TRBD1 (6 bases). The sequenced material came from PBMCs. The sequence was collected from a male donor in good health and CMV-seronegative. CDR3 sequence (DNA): TGTGCCAGCAGCCAATCAGGGGTATTAGAGACCCAGTACTTC. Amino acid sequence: CASSQSGVLETQYF.